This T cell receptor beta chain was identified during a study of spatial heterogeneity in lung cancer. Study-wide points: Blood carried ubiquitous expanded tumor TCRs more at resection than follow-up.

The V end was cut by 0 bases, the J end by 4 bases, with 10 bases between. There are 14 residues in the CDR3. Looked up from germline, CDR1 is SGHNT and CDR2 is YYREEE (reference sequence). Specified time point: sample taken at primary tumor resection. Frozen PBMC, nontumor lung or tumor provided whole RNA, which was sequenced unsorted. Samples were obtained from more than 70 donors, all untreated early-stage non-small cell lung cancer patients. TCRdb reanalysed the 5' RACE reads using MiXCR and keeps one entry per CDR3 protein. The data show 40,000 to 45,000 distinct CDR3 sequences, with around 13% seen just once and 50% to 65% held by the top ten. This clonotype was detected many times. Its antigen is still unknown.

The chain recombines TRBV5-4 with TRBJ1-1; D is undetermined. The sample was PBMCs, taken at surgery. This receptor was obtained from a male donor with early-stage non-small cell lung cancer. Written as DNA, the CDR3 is TGTGCCAGCAGCTTGGCCGTGGTGGCCACTGAAGCTTTCTTT. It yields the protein CASSLAVVATEAFF.